This T cell receptor beta chain was captured by sequencing in a study of blood T cell repertoires in COVID-19. Study context: Sample material is recorded as cDNA or gDNA derived from T cells, B-cell-depleted T cells, or PBMCs.

As handled by the study authors: Estimated nucleated cell counts came from reference gene primer amplification. The method was immunoSEQ multiplex PCR; TCRdb's version includes in-frame clones alone and lacks a portion of them. V, J and clone size reflect that table, while D and trimming were determined from the DNA. This table holds around 50,000 clones, roughly 86% found once. The specimen was peripheral blood. This TCR came from a woman over 75 with acute or convalescent COVID-19.

The CDR3 protein is CASRSGQMNTGELFF. CDR3 DNA sequence: TGTGCCAGCAGATCGGGACAGATGAACACCGGGGAGCTGTTTTTT. This chain joins TRBV27 and TRBJ2-2; TRBD1 agrees at 7 bases. This CDR3 is 15 amino acids long. Germline V CDR1 and CDR2: MNHEY, SMNVEV (reference sequence). V dropped 6 bases and J dropped 1; count of bases not matched to a gene: 5.